The table lists the clone carrying this T cell receptor (beta chain) with a count of one. The data originate from a study of technical replicates of blood from a few donors. This CDR3 is 14 amino acids long. V gave up 3 bases and J gave up 5 bases; unmatched junction bases: 6. Germline V gives CDR1 LNHNV, CDR2 YYDKDF (reference sequence). Assay used: immunoSEQ multiplex PCR; TCRdb lists only in-frame clones, some missing. The sample shows just under 100,000 clones, around 95% of them seen only once. This sequence joins TRBV15 and TRBJ2-7, with 8 nucleotides matching TRBD2. The origin of this receptor is a human donor in good health. Sequenced sample: T cells isolated from PBMCs. CDR3 coding DNA: TGTGCCACCAGCAGTGCCCTCGGGAGGGACGAGCAGTACTTC. Translated, it gives CATSSALGRDEQYF.